The 20 T cell receptor beta chains below come from one sample, sequenced in a study of blood T cell repertoires in COVID-19. Method: immunoSEQ multiplex PCR; TCRdb's copy keeps in-frame clones and lacks some. The sample shows 160,000 or so clones, roughly four fifths of them seen only once. The sequencing sample was made of peripheral blood. Receptors were obtained from an elderly woman with acute or convalescent COVID-19.

CDR3 sequence: CASSVGLTAYEQYF. CDR3 sequence (DNA): TGTGCCAGCAGCGTAGGACTAACTGCCTACGAGCAGTACTTC. This sequence joins TRBV9 and TRBJ2-7, with D perhaps matching TRBD2 (5 bases). Germline CDR1 SGDLS, CDR2 YYNGEE. The CDR3 has 14 amino acids. Trimming removed 0 bases at V and 2 bases at J, with 9 bases between.

The V gene is TRBV5-1, the J gene TRBJ2-1; 9 bases are a match to TRBD2. Germline V gene sequence: CDR1 SGHRS, CDR2 YFSETQ. This CDR3 comprises 17 residues. J lost 6 bases, V lost 5 bases, and 15 bases had no gene match. CDR3 sequence: CASSHLRSGRITNEQFF. The CDR3, as DNA: TGCGCCAGCAGTCATTTAAGGAGCGGGAGGATAACCAATGAGCAGTTCTTC.

CDR3 protein: CASTIIMGGTYEQYF. For the CDR3, the DNA is TGTGCCAGCACCATCATTATGGGCGGGACCTACGAGCAGTACTTC. This chain connects TRBV28 to TRBJ2-7; TRBD2 might be the D (6 bases). V was pared by 7 bases and J by 2 bases, with 18 bases between. Germline V gene data show CDR1 as MDHEN and CDR2 as SYDVKM. The CDR3 is made up of 15 amino acids.

Points on this clone: This same CDR3 is encoded by further DNA sequences in the sample. The chain combines TRBV6-6 with TRBJ2-2, with 7 bases that match TRBD1. V gave up 6 bases and J gave up 3 bases; unmatched junction bases: 7. Germline lookup yields CDR1 MNHNY and CDR2 SVGAGI (reference sequence). CDR3 length: 15 amino acids. As DNA, the CDR3 is TGTGCCAGCAGACCGAGACAGGGTGACACCGGGGAGCTGTTTTTT. It yields the protein CASRPRQGDTGELFF.

The gene calls are TRBV15 and TRBJ2-1, with D hard to call. Trimming stripped 0 bases from V and 9 bases from J, with 6 bases between. The CDR3 sequence is 12 residues long. Germline V gene sequence: CDR1 LNHNV, CDR2 YYDKDF (reference sequence). In nucleotides, the CDR3 is TGTGCCACCAGCAGAGATCGGAGTGAGCAGTTCTTC. Its translation: CATSRDRSEQFF.

The rearrangement links TRBV19 to TRBJ2-2; possibly TRBD2 for D (5 bases). The CDR3 is made up of 15 amino acids. The V gene's germline CDR1 is LNHDA and CDR2 SQIVND (reference sequence). The ends were cut back, 4 bases at V and 5 bases at J, with 14 bases in the middle. The CDR3 loop reads CASSKGAGPTGELFF. The CDR3 coding sequence is TGTGCCAGTAGTAAGGGAGCCGGTCCGACCGGGGAGCTGTTTTTT.

The chain combines TRBV6-1 with TRBJ2-7; perhaps TRBD2 as D (6 bases). V was pared by 2 bases and J by 2 bases, with 13 bases between. The CDR3 covers 15 residues. Germline values: CDR1 MNHNS, CDR2 SASEGT. The CDR3 sequence: CASSEIWTTTYEQYF. The CDR3 DNA reads TGTGCCAGCAGTGAAATATGGACTACTACCTACGAGCAGTACTTC.

The chain combines TRBV6-1 with TRBJ1-6; D not certain. V was trimmed by 2 bases and J by 5 bases, leaving 19 bases between them. CDR1 is MNHNS, CDR2 SASEGT, per germline. There are 18 residues in the CDR3. The DNA for the CDR3 is TGTGCCAGCAGTGAATTGTCGACACAGACCTTAAATAATTCACCCCTCCACTTT. It encodes CASSELSTQTLNNSPLHF.

The genes are TRBV5-4 and TRBJ1-2; D is possibly TRBD1 (6 bases). V shed 1 base and J shed 4 bases, with 14 bases lying between them. This CDR3 contains 15 residues. Germline CDR1 SGHNT, CDR2 YYREEE (reference sequence). CDR3 amino acids: CASSLIRGRSYGYTF. Written as DNA, the CDR3 is TGTGCCAGCAGCTTGATCAGGGGAAGGTCCTATGGCTACACCTTC. Drawing the rest from reference TRBV5-4 and TRBJ1-2, the complete variable domain is ETGVTQSPTHLIKTRGQQVTLRCSSQSGHNTVSWYQQALGQGPQFIFQYYREEENGRGNFPPRFSGLQFPNYSSELNVNALELDDSALYLCASSLIRGRSYGYTFGSGTRLTVV.

The V and J genes are TRBV29-1 and TRBJ1-2; TRBD1 matches at 7 bases. Germline values: CDR1 SQVTM, CDR2 ANQGSEA. J gave up 4 bases and V 5 bases, and 16 bases lay outside the gene matches. This CDR3 comprises 16 residues. This CDR3 is CSVREGRGRVGYGYTF. The CDR3, as DNA: TGCAGCGTTCGAGAGGGAAGGGGGCGGGTTGGCTATGGCTACACCTTC.

The V and J genes are TRBV20-1 and TRBJ1-1; TRBD1 might be the D (6 bases). Germline V gene sequence: CDR1 DFQATT, CDR2 SNEGSKA (reference sequence). The CDR3 totals 11 residues. Trimming removed 2 bases from V and 11 bases from J, with 12 bases in between. CDR3 in DNA: TGCAGTGCTAGATTGGACAGCCGGGCTTTCTTT. Translated: CSARLDSRAFF.

This chain links TRBV12-3 or TRBV12-4 with TRBJ2-5, with TRBD2 matching over 11 bases. This CDR3 spans 13 amino acids. With 3 bases clipped from V and 7 bases from J, the junction kept 1 base outside the gene matches. DNA for the CDR3: TGTGCCAGCAGTTTGGGACTAGCGGTGACCCAGTACTTC. Protein: CASSLGLAVTQYF.

J is TRBJ2-2 and V is TRBV5-1, with D possibly matching TRBD2 (5 bases). The V gene's germline CDR1 is SGHRS and CDR2 YFSETQ. Between the trimmed V and J ends, which lost 0 bases and 3 bases, there was a span of 12 bases. The CDR3 has 16 amino acids. CDR3 residues: CASSLASGIYTGELFF. CDR3 bases: TGCGCCAGCAGCTTGGCCTCGGGGATTTACACCGGGGAGCTGTTTTTT.

CDR3: CASSQDPAGGEQFF. For the CDR3, the DNA is TGTGCCAGCAGCCAAGATCCAGCGGGAGGTGAGCAGTTCTTC. The chain has TRBV4-2 and TRBJ2-1, with 9 positions matching TRBD2. V lost 0 bases to trimming and J lost 9 bases; unmatched junction nucleotides: 3. The CDR3 contains 14 residues. Germline loops: CDR1 LGHNA, CDR2 YNFKEQ.

V and J are TRBV4-3 and TRBJ2-3, with 15 bases matching TRBD2. The V and J ends lost 4 bases and 8 bases, in that order; junction bases with no gene match: 1. Per the germline V gene, CDR1 is LGHNA and CDR2 is YSLEER. The CDR3 length is 14 residues. CDR3: CASSRTSGGATQYF. The DNA of the CDR3 is TGCGCCAGCAGCCGGACTAGCGGGGGGGCTACGCAGTATTTT.

V usage is TRBV2 and J usage is TRBJ1-6; D is possibly TRBD1 (6 bases). Per the germline V gene, CDR1 is SNHLY and CDR2 is FYNNEI. The CDR3 runs to 16 residues. V gave up 8 bases and J gave up 4 bases, with 18 bases separating them. As DNA, the CDR3 is TGTGCCAGCCTCACACAAGGGGGTCCATATAATTCACCCCTCCACTTT. Translating gives CASLTQGGPYNSPLHF.

The chain couples TRBV12-3 or TRBV12-4 to TRBJ1-1; the D gene is possibly TRBD1 (5 bases). Trimming shortened V by 5 bases and J by 10 bases, and 11 bases separated the two germline ends. This CDR3 region has 11 residues. In DNA form, the CDR3 reads TGTGCCAGCAGTCCCCAGGGAGGAGCTTTCTTT. Translating gives CASSPQGGAFF.

The chain recombines TRBV10-3 with TRBJ1-4, with 7 nucleotides matching TRBD1. The junction had 11 bases not matched to a gene; V was cut back by 11 bases and J by 8 bases. Germline CDR1 ENHRY, CDR2 SYGVKD. The CDR3 extends over 13 amino acids. The CDR3 sequence: CASRQGTGEKLFF. The CDR3 nucleotides read TGTGCCTCAAGACAGGGAACGGGGGAAAAACTGTTTTTT.

V is TRBV29-1 and J is TRBJ2-7; TRBD2 matches at 12 bases. The V segment lost 6 bases and the J segment 3 bases; nucleotides outside the gene matches: 3. CDR1 is SQVTM, CDR2 ANQGSEA, per germline. This CDR3 has 13 amino acids. CDR3 amino acids: CSVGTSGRYEQYF. The CDR3 region has the DNA TGCAGCGTCGGGACTAGCGGGCGCTACGAGCAGTACTTC.

This clone has a handful of counts. Additional DNA sequences in this sample encode the identical CDR3. CDR3 coding DNA: TGCGCCAGCAGCCAGGCCGCAAACACCGGGGAGCTGTTTTTT. Translated: CASSQAANTGELFF. The chain carries TRBV4-3 and TRBJ2-2; D uncertain. The germline V gene encodes CDR1 LGHNA and CDR2 YSLEER. The CDR3 has 14 residues. Trimming left V 3 bases short and J 2 bases short, with 7 bases between.